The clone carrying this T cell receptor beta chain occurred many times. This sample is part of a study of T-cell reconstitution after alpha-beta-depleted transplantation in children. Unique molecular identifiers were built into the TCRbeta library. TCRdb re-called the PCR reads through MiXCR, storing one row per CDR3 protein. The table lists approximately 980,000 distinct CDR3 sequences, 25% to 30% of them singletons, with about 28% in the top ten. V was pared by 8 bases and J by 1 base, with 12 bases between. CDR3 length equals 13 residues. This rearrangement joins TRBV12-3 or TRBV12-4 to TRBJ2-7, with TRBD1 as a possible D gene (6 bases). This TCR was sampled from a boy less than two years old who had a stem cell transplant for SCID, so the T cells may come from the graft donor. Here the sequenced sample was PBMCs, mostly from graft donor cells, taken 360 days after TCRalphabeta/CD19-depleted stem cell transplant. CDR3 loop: CASSSTGSYEQYF. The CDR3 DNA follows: TGTGCCAGCTCATCCACAGGGTCCTACGAGCAGTACTTC.